The rows below give T cell receptor beta chains drawn from one sample of a study of T cell responses to AZD1222 COVID-19 vaccine. TCRdb keeps only in-frame clones here, not all; method: immunoSEQ multiplex PCR. This table has 140,000 or so clones, roughly 92% appearing once. The material was peripheral blood, obtained on day 0 of AZD1222 vaccination. The receptors originated from an adult in good health. The CDR3 runs from the conserved cysteine through the conserved F or W. The D gene is left open where the match is weak. Clone sizes are given selectively: once, few, many, or a class where the clone is expanded.

CDR3 length	V gene	D gene	clone size	J gene	CDR3 DNA	CDR3 protein
13	TRBV10-1	TRBD1	once	TRBJ1-1	TGCGCCAGCTCCCTGACAGGGGAGACTGAAGCTTTCTTT	CASSLTGETEAFF
14	TRBV27	TRBD1	NA	TRBJ2-1	TGTGCCAGCAGTTTCAGCGCAGGGGGCAGTGAGCAGTTCTTC	CASSFSAGGSEQFF
15	TRBV4-1	NA	once	TRBJ1-3	TGCGCCAGCAGCCAAGGTGGCTTTTTAGGAAACACCATATATTTT	CASSQGGFLGNTIYF
14	TRBV4-1	TRBD2	NA	TRBJ2-7	TGCGCCAGCAGCGATACTAGCGGGAGCTACGAGCAGTACTTC	CASSDTSGSYEQYF
14	TRBV29-1	NA	NA	TRBJ1-2	TGCAGCGTTGTGTTCCAGAGGGTGGGCTATGGCTACACCTTC	CSVVFQRVGYGYTF
13	TRBV7-3	NA	NA	TRBJ2-1	TGTGCCAGCAGCCCCCTTTTAGGGGGTGAGCAGTTCTTC	CASSPLLGGEQFF
11	TRBV20-1	NA	NA	TRBJ2-1	TGCAGTGCCGAACCGAGAGTTGAGCAGTTCTTC	CSAEPRVEQFF
13	TRBV11-2	NA	NA	TRBJ2-1	TGTGCCAGCAGCCCGAGCTCCTACAATGAGCAGTTCTTC	CASSPSSYNEQFF
15	TRBV5-1	NA	NA	TRBJ1-5	TGCGCCAGCAGCTTATCGGGGGACGGCAATCAGCCCCAGCATTTT	CASSLSGDGNQPQHF
16	TRBV3-1/TRBV3-2	NA	NA	TRBJ1-2	TGTGCCAGCAGCCAAGACAGCGACAGGCCCTCTCGCGGCTACACCTTC	CASSQDSDRPSRGYTF
15	TRBV9	TRBD1	once	TRBJ1-6	TGTGCCAGCAGCGCAGGACAGGGGGTGGGATCACCCCTCCACTTT	CASSAGQGVGSPLHF
16	TRBV7-3	TRBD2	once	TRBJ2-3	TGTGCCAGCAGCTCCCAGGCGGGAGATCCCACAGATACGCAGTATTTT	CASSSQAGDPTDTQYF
14	TRBV2	NA	NA	TRBJ1-1	TGTGCCAGCTTTGGACAGAGGATGAACACTGAAGCTTTCTTT	CASFGQRMNTEAFF
16	TRBV28	TRBD1	NA	TRBJ1-4	TGTGCCAGCAGTTCCTGGGACAGGGCTATTAATGAAAAACTGTTTTTT	CASSSWDRAINEKLFF
13	TRBV19	NA	NA	TRBJ2-7	TGTGCCAGTAGTATAGTCGACGACTACGAGCAGTACTTC	CASSIVDDYEQYF
12	TRBV12-3/TRBV12-4	NA	NA	TRBJ1-1	TGTGCCAGCAGTTCCGGGTACACTGAAGCTTTCTTT	CASSSGYTEAFF
11	TRBV18	TRBD2	NA	TRBJ2-1	TGTGCCAGCTCACTGCGGGAGACTCAGTTCTTC	CASSLRETQFF
14	TRBV18	NA	NA	TRBJ1-1	TGTGCCAGCTCACCCCTCTCGACAGACACTGAAGCTTTCTTT	CASSPLSTDTEAFF
16	TRBV27	NA	NA	TRBJ1-1	TGTGCCAGCAGTTTAGGTCGGGGAGACTGGAACACTGAAGCTTTCTTT	CASSLGRGDWNTEAFF
13	TRBV19	TRBD1	NA	TRBJ1-1	TGTGCCAGTAGTATTTCGGACAGGGGGGCGGCTTTCTTT	CASSISDRGAAFF
13	TRBV15	NA	NA	TRBJ2-7	TGTGCCACCAGCAGAGAGAGGGGTTACGGGCAGTACTTC	CATSRERGYGQYF
14	TRBV5-4	NA	NA	TRBJ1-4	TGTGCCAGCAGCTTGGCTGGGGGCAAGGAAAAACTGTTTTTT	CASSLAGGKEKLFF
11	TRBV29-1	NA	NA	TRBJ1-2	TGCAGCGTCCAGGGAAGCTATGGCTACACCTTC	CSVQGSYGYTF
14	TRBV6-2/TRBV6-3	TRBD1	NA	TRBJ2-7	TGTGCCAGCAGTTCCGGGCAGGGGGCCTCCGAGCAGTACTTC	CASSSGQGASEQYF
14	TRBV9	TRBD1	NA	TRBJ1-2	TGTGCCAGCAGCGGCCCCAGGGGGCGGAATGGCTACACCTTC	CASSGPRGRNGYTF
15	TRBV10-2	NA	NA	TRBJ2-3	TGCGCCAGCAGTGAGAATCTAGCTCTCACAGATACGCAGTATTTT	CASSENLALTDTQYF
14	TRBV7-9	NA	NA	TRBJ1-6	TGTGCCAGCAGGGACACAGGGAGTGATTCACCCCTCCACTTT	CASRDTGSDSPLHF
16	TRBV24-1	TRBD2	NA	TRBJ2-1	TGTGCCACCAGTGATTTTCTAGCGGGGAACTACAATGAGCAGTTCTTC	CATSDFLAGNYNEQFF
12	TRBV5-1	NA	NA	TRBJ2-3	TGCGCCAGCAGCCTGAGCACAGATACGCAGTATTTT	CASSLSTDTQYF
14	TRBV18	NA	once	TRBJ1-1	TGTGCCAGCTCACCACCGGGGTCGAACACTGAAGCTTTCTTT	CASSPPGSNTEAFF
16	TRBV19	TRBD2	NA	TRBJ2-2	TGTGCCAGGGCCCATAAGCGGGGGCCGAACACCGGGGAGCTGTTTTTT	CARAHKRGPNTGELFF
14	TRBV27	NA	NA	TRBJ1-2	TGTGCCAGCAGTTTTCGGGGGGCTGGCTATGGCTACACCTTC	CASSFRGAGYGYTF
12	TRBV21-1	NA	NA	TRBJ1-2	TGTGCCAGCAGGGGACCTCTTTATGGCTACACCTTC	CASRGPLYGYTF
13	TRBV29-1	NA	NA	TRBJ1-1	TGCAGCGGCCTCGTGGTCATGAACACTGAAGCTTTCTTT	CSGLVVMNTEAFF
14	TRBV7-2	NA	few	TRBJ2-7	TGTGCCAGCAGCTTATCGGGGTCCTCCTACGAGCAGTACTTC	CASSLSGSSYEQYF
15	TRBV9	NA	NA	TRBJ2-2	TGTGCCAGCAGCAGTCGGGACCCTCGGTCCGGGGAGCTGTTTTTT	CASSSRDPRSGELFF
14	TRBV7-9	TRBD1	NA	TRBJ1-4	TGTGCCAGCAGCTACCGGGACAGGCAGGAAAAACTGTTTTTT	CASSYRDRQEKLFF
15	TRBV6-5	TRBD1	NA	TRBJ2-7	TGTGCCAGCGTCGGAGGGACAGGGTCGTCCTACGAGCAGTACTTC	CASVGGTGSSYEQYF
14	TRBV29-1	NA	NA	TRBJ2-3	TGCAGCGTGAAAAGAGGGGTGGATTCAGATACGCAGTATTTT	CSVKRGVDSDTQYF
15	TRBV7-3	TRBD2	NA	TRBJ2-3	TGTGCCAGCAGCTCCACGGGAGGCCGGCTGGATACGCAGTATTTT	CASSSTGGRLDTQYF
11	TRBV7-9	NA	NA	TRBJ1-2	TGTGCCAGCAGCTTAGCAGGACGCTACACCTTC	CASSLAGRYTF
15	TRBV7-9	NA	NA	TRBJ2-7	TGTGCCAGCAGCTTAGTAGGGACTCCTCTTTCCGAGCAGTACTTC	CASSLVGTPLSEQYF
15	TRBV11-3	TRBD2	NA	TRBJ2-1	TGTGCCAGCAGCCGCATGGGACTAGCGGGCAATGAGCAGTTCTTC	CASSRMGLAGNEQFF
14	TRBV7-9	NA	NA	TRBJ2-1	TGTGCCAGCAGCGATAACCGACGGGGTAATGAGCAGTTCTTC	CASSDNRRGNEQFF
14	TRBV4-1	NA	NA	TRBJ1-5	TGCGCCAGCAGCCAAGCCGCGATGAATCAGCCCCAGCATTTT	CASSQAAMNQPQHF
12	TRBV5-8	NA	NA	TRBJ2-5	TGTGCCAGCAGCTTGTTAAAGAGGGCCCAGTACTTC	CASSLLKRAQYF
15	TRBV2	NA	once	TRBJ1-5	TGTGCCAGCAGTGAAGGGGGGACACCCAATCAGCCCCAGCATTTT	CASSEGGTPNQPQHF
16	TRBV5-1	NA	NA	TRBJ1-1	TGCGCCAGCAGCTTCTTGGCGCCCCCATTGAACACTGAAGCTTTCTTT	CASSFLAPPLNTEAFF
10	TRBV20-1	NA	once	TRBJ1-6	TGCCTAAGAGCGGGTTCACCCCTCCACTTT	CLRAGSPLHF
18	TRBV28	TRBD2	NA	TRBJ2-2	TGTGCCAGCAGACCGGGACTAGCGGGAGGGTTCAACACCGGGGAGCTGTTTTTT	CASRPGLAGGFNTGELFF
14	TRBV4-1	TRBD1	NA	TRBJ1-1	TGCGCCAGCAGCCAAGTGGGGACAGGGTTTAAGGCTTTCTTT	CASSQVGTGFKAFF
16	TRBV5-1	NA	NA	TRBJ1-3	TGCGCCAGCAGCTTTGCAGGTCCCCAATCTGGAAACACCATATATTTT	CASSFAGPQSGNTIYF
13	TRBV28	NA	NA	TRBJ1-4	TGTGCCAGCCGCAAGAGGGGAGGTGAAAAACTGTTTTTT	CASRKRGGEKLFF
14	TRBV20-1	TRBD2	NA	TRBJ2-2	TGCAGTGCTAGTATTAGCGGGAACGCCGGGGAGCTGTTTTTT	CSASISGNAGELFF
15	TRBV3-1/TRBV3-2	NA	NA	TRBJ2-7	TGTGCCAGCAGCGCGGGGCCCTATTCCCCCTACGAGCAGTACTTC	CASSAGPYSPYEQYF